Listed below are T cell receptor beta chains from one sample, sequenced in a study of T cells after yellow fever vaccination. TCRdb recomputed calls from the 5' RACE reads with MiXCR, one row per CDR3 protein. The sample carries 110,000 to 150,000 distinct CDR3 sequences, less than 8.5% recorded once. The specimen comprised CD4+ T cells sorted from PBMCs, sampled 10 days after the yellow fever booster vaccination. The receptor source for this set is a man in his thirties or forties who received the YFV17D yellow fever vaccine. CDR3s include the opening cysteine and the closing phenylalanine or tryptophan. The order of the fields is D gene, clone size, V gene, CDR3 length, J gene, CDR3 protein, CDR3 DNA. A D gene is named only where the DNA matches it firmly. Clone size appears in some rows only: once, few, many, or a class for an expanded clone.

D: NA; size: many; V: TRBV6-5; length: 11; J: TRBJ2-1; CDR3: CAVRANREQFF; DNA: TGTGCCGTTCGGGCGAATAGGGAGCAGTTCTTC
D: TRBD1; size: many; V: TRBV20-1; length: 14; J: TRBJ1-1; CDR3: CSATTGVSNTEAFF; DNA: TGCAGTGCTACTACAGGGGTGTCGAACACTGAAGCTTTCTTT
D: NA; size: many; V: TRBV10-3; length: 14; J: TRBJ1-2; CDR3: CAISESAAPYGYTF; DNA: TGTGCCATCAGTGAGTCGGCAGCGCCCTATGGCTACACCTTC
D: NA; size: many; V: TRBV7-6; length: 14; J: TRBJ1-2; CDR3: CASSLGGSNYGYTF; DNA: TGTGCCAGCAGCTTAGGGGGGAGTAACTATGGCTACACCTTC
D: TRBD2; size: many; V: TRBV4-3; length: 16; J: TRBJ2-5; CDR3: CASSQELAGARETQYF; DNA: TGCGCCAGCAGCCAAGAGTTGGCGGGAGCTAGGGAGACCCAGTACTTC
D: NA; size: many; V: TRBV4-3; length: 14; J: TRBJ2-5; CDR3: CASSVGEGRETQYF; DNA: TGCGCCAGCAGCGTGGGGGAAGGGCGAGAGACCCAGTACTTC
D: NA; size: many; V: TRBV19; length: 13; J: TRBJ2-5; CDR3: CASSLWARETQYF; DNA: TGTGCCAGTAGTCTGTGGGCCCGGGAGACCCAGTACTTC
D: NA; size: few; V: TRBV19; length: 15; J: TRBJ1-5; CDR3: CASNPYVGKNQPQHF; DNA: TGTGCCAGTAACCCGTACGTGGGGAAAAATCAGCCCCAGCATTTT
D: NA; size: many; V: TRBV6-1; length: 15; J: TRBJ2-3; CDR3: CASSTDGFSTDTQYF; DNA: TGTGCCAGCAGTACGGACGGGTTTAGCACAGATACGCAGTATTTT
D: NA; size: many; V: TRBV30; length: 13; J: TRBJ2-2; CDR3: CAWKAGHTGELFF; DNA: TGTGCCTGGAAGGCAGGCCACACCGGGGAGCTGTTTTTT
D: NA; size: many; V: TRBV7-2; length: 14; J: TRBJ2-7; CDR3: CASSPETGRYEQYF; DNA: TGTGCCAGCAGCCCCGAGACAGGGAGGTACGAGCAGTACTTC
D: TRBD2; size: NA; V: TRBV29-1; length: 15; J: TRBJ2-7; CDR3: CSVGINSGRIYEQYF; DNA: TGCAGCGTTGGTATCAATAGCGGGAGGATATACGAGCAGTACTTC
D: TRBD1; size: NA; V: TRBV2; length: 15; J: TRBJ1-1; CDR3: CASNVAPTGGRRAFF; DNA: TGTGCCAGCAATGTAGCCCCGACAGGGGGTAGGAGGGCTTTCTTT
D: TRBD1; size: many; V: TRBV20-1; length: 14; J: TRBJ2-3; CDR3: CSAVQGSRMDTQYF; DNA: TGCAGTGCTGTACAGGGGTCAAGGATGGATACGCAGTATTTT
D: NA; size: many; V: TRBV9; length: 15; J: TRBJ2-5; CDR3: CASSVDARPQETQYF; DNA: TGTGCCAGCAGCGTAGACGCCAGACCCCAAGAGACCCAGTACTTC
D: NA; size: many; V: TRBV7-8; length: 14; J: TRBJ2-5; CDR3: CASSLRFIQETQYF; DNA: TGTGCCAGCAGCTTACGTTTCATTCAAGAGACCCAGTACTTC
D: TRBD1; size: many; V: TRBV5-1; length: 14; J: TRBJ1-2; CDR3: CASSPGQGDYGYTF; DNA: TGCGCCAGCAGCCCGGGACAGGGGGACTATGGCTACACCTTC
D: TRBD2; size: many; V: TRBV7-2; length: 16; J: TRBJ2-7; CDR3: CASSLTSAGNSYEQYF; DNA: TGTGCCAGCAGCTTAACATCAGCGGGGAACTCCTACGAGCAGTACTTC
D: NA; size: many; V: TRBV28; length: 13; J: TRBJ1-1; CDR3: CASTAVLITEAFF; DNA: TGTGCCAGCACCGCGGTGTTGATCACTGAAGCTTTCTTT
D: TRBD2; size: many; V: TRBV20-1; length: 15; J: TRBJ2-2; CDR3: CSARLASGSAGELFF; DNA: TGCAGTGCTAGGCTTGCTAGCGGGTCCGCCGGGGAGCTGTTTTTT
D: NA; size: many; V: TRBV3-1; length: 15; J: TRBJ2-5; CDR3: CASSQERLGFETQYF; DNA: TGTGCCAGCAGCCAAGAGAGGTTGGGGTTTGAGACCCAGTACTTC
D: NA; size: many; V: TRBV3-1; length: 15; J: TRBJ2-7; CDR3: CASSQDPGLYYEQYF; DNA: TGTGCCAGCAGCCAAGATCCAGGGTTATACTACGAGCAGTACTTC
D: NA; size: many; V: TRBV4-3; length: 15; J: TRBJ2-1; CDR3: CASSQDAQGYNEQFF; DNA: TGCGCCAGCAGCCAAGATGCCCAGGGCTATAATGAGCAGTTCTTC
D: NA; size: many; V: TRBV7-8; length: 17; J: TRBJ2-1; CDR3: CASSLGSRTATYNEQFF; DNA: TGTGCCAGCAGCTTAGGGAGTCGGACAGCGACCTACAATGAGCAGTTCTTC
D: NA; size: many; V: TRBV30; length: 14; J: TRBJ2-3; CDR3: CAWSLADSTDTQYF; DNA: TGTGCCTGGAGTTTGGCGGATAGCACAGATACGCAGTATTTT
D: NA; size: many; V: TRBV30; length: 11; J: TRBJ2-7; CDR3: CAWSTLHEQYF; DNA: TGTGCCTGGAGTACTCTCCACGAGCAGTACTTC
D: TRBD2; size: many; V: TRBV6-2/TRBV6-3; length: 15; J: TRBJ2-2; CDR3: CASNWNSGFTGELFF; DNA: TGTGCCAGCAATTGGAATAGCGGGTTTACCGGGGAGCTGTTTTTT
D: NA; size: few; V: TRBV20-1; length: 15; J: TRBJ2-1; CDR3: CSALTRLWAYNEQFF; DNA: TGCAGTGCCCTGACCCGTTTGTGGGCCTACAATGAGCAGTTCTTC
D: NA; size: many; V: TRBV7-8; length: 15; J: TRBJ1-1; CDR3: CASSSVDGRSTEAFF; DNA: TGTGCCAGCAGCTCCGTCGACGGAAGGAGCACTGAAGCTTTCTTT
D: TRBD2; size: many; V: TRBV9; length: 15; J: TRBJ2-7; CDR3: CASSGTSVPSYEQYF; DNA: TGTGCCAGCAGCGGGACTAGCGTTCCGTCCTACGAGCAGTACTTC
D: NA; size: many; V: TRBV20-1; length: 14; J: TRBJ2-3; CDR3: CSAEPSHYTDTQYF; DNA: TGCAGTGCTGAACCGTCACATTACACAGATACGCAGTATTTT
D: TRBD1; size: many; V: TRBV6-5; length: 16; J: TRBJ1-6; CDR3: CASSTRTGDWNSPLHF; DNA: TGTGCCAGCAGTACCCGGACAGGGGATTGGAATTCACCCCTCCACTTT
D: TRBD2; size: many; V: TRBV12-3/TRBV12-4; length: 16; J: TRBJ2-1; CDR3: CASSLGAAGTSNEQFF; DNA: TGTGCCAGCAGTTTAGGGGCGGCAGGGACTAGCAATGAGCAGTTCTTC
D: TRBD2; size: NA; V: TRBV29-1; length: 17; J: TRBJ2-7; CDR3: CSVERGALAGGPYEQYF; DNA: TGCAGCGTTGAAAGGGGGGCTCTAGCGGGAGGGCCCTACGAGCAGTACTTC
D: NA; size: many; V: TRBV20-1; length: 12; J: TRBJ2-5; CDR3: CSAAGSAETQYF; DNA: TGCAGTGCTGCCGGGAGTGCGGAGACCCAGTACTTC
D: NA; size: few; V: TRBV6-2/TRBV6-3; length: 13; J: TRBJ1-5; CDR3: CASAFRDGQPQHF; DNA: TGTGCCAGCGCCTTCCGGGACGGTCAGCCCCAGCATTTT
D: TRBD1; size: many; V: TRBV19; length: 13; J: TRBJ2-7; CDR3: CASSGGQTYEQYF; DNA: TGTGCCAGTAGTGGGGGACAGACCTACGAGCAGTACTTC